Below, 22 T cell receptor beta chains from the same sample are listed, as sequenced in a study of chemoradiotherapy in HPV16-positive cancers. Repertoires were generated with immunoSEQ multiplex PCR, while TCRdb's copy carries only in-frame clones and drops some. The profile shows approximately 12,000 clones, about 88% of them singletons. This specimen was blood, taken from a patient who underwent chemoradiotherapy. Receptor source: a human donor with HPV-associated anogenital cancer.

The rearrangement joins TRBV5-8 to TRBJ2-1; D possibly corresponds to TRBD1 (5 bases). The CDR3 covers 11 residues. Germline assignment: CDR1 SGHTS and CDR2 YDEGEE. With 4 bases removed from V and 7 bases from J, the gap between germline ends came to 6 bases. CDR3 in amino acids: CASSGANEQFF. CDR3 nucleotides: TGTGCCAGCAGCGGGGCTAATGAGCAGTTCTTC.

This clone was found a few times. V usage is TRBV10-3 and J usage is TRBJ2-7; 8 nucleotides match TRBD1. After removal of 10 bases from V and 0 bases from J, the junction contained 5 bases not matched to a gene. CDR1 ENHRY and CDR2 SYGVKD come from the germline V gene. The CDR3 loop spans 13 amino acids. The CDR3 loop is CATRTGGSYEQYV. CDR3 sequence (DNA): TGTGCCACCAGAACAGGGGGCTCCTACGAGCAGTACGTC.

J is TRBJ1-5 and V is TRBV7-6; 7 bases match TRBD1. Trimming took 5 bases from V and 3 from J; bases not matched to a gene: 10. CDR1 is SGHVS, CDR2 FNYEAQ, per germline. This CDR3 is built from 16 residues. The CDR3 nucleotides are TGTGCCAGCAGCCTGGAACAGGGGAATGTCAATCAGCCCCAGCATTTT. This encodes CASSLEQGNVNQPQHF.

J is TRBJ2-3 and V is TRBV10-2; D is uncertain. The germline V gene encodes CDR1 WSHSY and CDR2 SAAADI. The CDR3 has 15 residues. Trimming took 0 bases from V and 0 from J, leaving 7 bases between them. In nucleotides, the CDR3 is TGCGCCAGCAGTGAGTCTCGGTATAGCACAGATACGCAGTATTTT. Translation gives CASSESRYSTDTQYF.

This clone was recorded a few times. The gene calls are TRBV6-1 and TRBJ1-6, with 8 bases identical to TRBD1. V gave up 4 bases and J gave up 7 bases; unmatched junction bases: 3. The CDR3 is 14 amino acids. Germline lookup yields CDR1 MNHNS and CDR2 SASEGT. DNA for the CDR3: TGTGCCAGCAGTGGCCGACAGGGGAATTCACCCCTCCACTTT. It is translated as CASSGRQGNSPLHF.

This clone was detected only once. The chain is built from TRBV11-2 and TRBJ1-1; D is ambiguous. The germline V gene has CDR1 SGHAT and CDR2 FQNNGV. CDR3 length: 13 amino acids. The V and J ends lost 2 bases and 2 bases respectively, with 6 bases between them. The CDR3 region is CASSLYVNTEAFF. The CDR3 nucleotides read TGTGCCAGCAGCTTATACGTTAACACTGAAGCTTTCTTT.

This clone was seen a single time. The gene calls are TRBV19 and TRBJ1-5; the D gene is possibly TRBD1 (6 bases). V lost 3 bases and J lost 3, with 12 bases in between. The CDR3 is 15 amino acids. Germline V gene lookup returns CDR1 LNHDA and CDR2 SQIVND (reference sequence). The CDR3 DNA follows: TGTGCCAGTAGTATCGTCCGGACAGTCAATCAGCCCCAGCATTTT. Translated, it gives CASSIVRTVNQPQHF. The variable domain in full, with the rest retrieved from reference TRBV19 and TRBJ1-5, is DGGITQSPKYLFRKEGQNVTLSCEQNLNHDAMYWYRQDPGQGLRLIYYSQIVNDFQKGDIAEGYSVSREKKESFPLTVTSAQKNPTAFYLCASSIVRTVNQPQHFGDGTRLSIL.

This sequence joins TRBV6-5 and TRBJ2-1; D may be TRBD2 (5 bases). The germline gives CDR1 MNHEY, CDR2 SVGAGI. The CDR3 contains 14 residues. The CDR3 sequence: CATPLPCGWDEQFF. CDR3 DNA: TGTGCGACCCCCCTCCCTTGCGGGTGGGATGAGCAGTTCTTC.

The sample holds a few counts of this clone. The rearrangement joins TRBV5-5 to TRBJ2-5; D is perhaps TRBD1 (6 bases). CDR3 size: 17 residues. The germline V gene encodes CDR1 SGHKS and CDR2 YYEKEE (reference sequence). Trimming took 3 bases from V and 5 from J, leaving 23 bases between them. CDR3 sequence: CASSYEPQGKVVETQYF. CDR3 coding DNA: TGTGCCAGCAGCTACGAACCACAGGGTAAAGTAGTGGAGACCCAGTACTTC.

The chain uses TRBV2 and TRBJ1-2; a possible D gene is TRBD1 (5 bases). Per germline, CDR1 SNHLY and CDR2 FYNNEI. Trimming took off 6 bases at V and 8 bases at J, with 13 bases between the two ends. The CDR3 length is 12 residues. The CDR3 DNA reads TGTGCCAGCAGACAGGCCATAGAGGGCTACACCTTC. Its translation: CASRQAIEGYTF.

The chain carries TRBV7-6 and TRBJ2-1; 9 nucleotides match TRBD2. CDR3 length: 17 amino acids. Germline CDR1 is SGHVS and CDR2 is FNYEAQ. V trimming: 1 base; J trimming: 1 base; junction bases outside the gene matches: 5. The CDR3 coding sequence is TGTGCCAGCAGCTTAGTGAGCGGGGGGCGATCCTACAATGAGCAGTTCTTC. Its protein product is CASSLVSGGRSYNEQFF.

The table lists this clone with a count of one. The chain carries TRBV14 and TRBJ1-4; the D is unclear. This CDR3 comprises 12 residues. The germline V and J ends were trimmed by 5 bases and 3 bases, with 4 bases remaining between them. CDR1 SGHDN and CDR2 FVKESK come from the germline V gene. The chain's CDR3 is CASSFSNEKLFF. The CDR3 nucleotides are TGTGCCAGCAGCTTCTCTAATGAAAAACTGTTTTTT. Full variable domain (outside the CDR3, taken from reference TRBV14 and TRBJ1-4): EAGVTQFPSHSVIEKGQTVTLRCDPISGHDNLYWYRRVMGKEIKFLLHFVKESKQDESGMPNNRFLAERTGGTYSTLKVQPAELEDSGVYFCASSFSNEKLFFGSGTQLSVL.

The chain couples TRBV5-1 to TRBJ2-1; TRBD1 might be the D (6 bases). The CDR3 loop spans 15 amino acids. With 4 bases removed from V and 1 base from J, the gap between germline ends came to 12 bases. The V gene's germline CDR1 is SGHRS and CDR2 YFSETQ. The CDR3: CASSPRQVSYNEQFF. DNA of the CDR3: TGCGCCAGCAGCCCACGACAGGTTTCCTACAATGAGCAGTTCTTC. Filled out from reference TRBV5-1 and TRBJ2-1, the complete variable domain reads KAGVTQTPRYLIKTRGQQVTLSCSPISGHRSVSWYQQTPGQGLQFLFEYFSETQRNKGNFPGRFSGRQFSNSRSEMNVSTLELGDSALYLCASSPRQVSYNEQFFGPGTRLTVL.

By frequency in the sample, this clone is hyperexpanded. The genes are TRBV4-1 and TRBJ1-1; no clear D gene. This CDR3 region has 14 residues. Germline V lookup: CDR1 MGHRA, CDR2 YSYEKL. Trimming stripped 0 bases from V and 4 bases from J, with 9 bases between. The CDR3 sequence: CASSQELTLTEAFF. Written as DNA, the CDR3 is TGCGCCAGCAGCCAAGAGCTCACCCTCACTGAAGCTTTCTTT.

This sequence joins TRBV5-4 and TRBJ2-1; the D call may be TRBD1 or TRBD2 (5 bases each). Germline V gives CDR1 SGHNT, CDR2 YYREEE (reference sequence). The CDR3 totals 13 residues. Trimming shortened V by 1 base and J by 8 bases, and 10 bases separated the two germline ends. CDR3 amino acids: CASSLLRGDEQFF. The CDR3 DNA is TGTGCCAGCAGCTTGCTGAGGGGCGATGAGCAGTTCTTC.

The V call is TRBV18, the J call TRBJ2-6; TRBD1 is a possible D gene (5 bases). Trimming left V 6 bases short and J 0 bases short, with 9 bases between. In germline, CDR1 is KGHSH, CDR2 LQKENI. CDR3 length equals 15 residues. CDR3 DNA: TGTGCCAGCTCGGCGGACAACTCTGGGGCCAACGTCCTGACTTTC. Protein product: CASSADNSGANVLTF.

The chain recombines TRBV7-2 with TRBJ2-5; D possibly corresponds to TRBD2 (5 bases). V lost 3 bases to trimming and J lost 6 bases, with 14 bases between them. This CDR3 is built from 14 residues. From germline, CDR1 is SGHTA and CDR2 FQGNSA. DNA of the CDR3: TGTGCCAGCAGCTTGTCGACGGGGTCCAAGACCCAGTACTTC. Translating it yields CASSLSTGSKTQYF. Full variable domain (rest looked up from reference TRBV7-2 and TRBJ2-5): GAGVSQSPSNKVTEKGKDVELRCDPISGHTALYWYRQSLGQGLEFLIYFQGNSAPDKSGLPSDRFSAERTGGSVSTLTIQRTQQEDSAVYLCASSLSTGSKTQYFGPGTRLLVL.

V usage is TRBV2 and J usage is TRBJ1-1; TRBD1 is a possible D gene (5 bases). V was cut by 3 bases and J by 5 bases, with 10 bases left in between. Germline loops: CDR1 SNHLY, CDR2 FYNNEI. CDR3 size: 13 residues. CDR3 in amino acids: CASSDIGGTEAFF. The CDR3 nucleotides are TGTGCCAGCAGTGACATCGGGGGTACTGAAGCTTTCTTT.

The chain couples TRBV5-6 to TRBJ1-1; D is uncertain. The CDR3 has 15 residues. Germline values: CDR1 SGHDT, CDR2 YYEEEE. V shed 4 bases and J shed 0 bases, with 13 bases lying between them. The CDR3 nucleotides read TGTGCCAGCAGCCTCGGCGGGCCGATGAACACTGAAGCTTTCTTT. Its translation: CASSLGGPMNTEAFF.

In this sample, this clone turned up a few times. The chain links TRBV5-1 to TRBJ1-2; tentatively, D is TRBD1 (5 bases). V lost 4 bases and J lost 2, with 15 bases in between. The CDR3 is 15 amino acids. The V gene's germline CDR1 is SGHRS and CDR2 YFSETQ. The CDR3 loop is CASSPGPKSNYGYTF. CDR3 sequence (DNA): TGCGCCAGCAGCCCAGGGCCAAAAAGCAACTATGGCTACACCTTC.

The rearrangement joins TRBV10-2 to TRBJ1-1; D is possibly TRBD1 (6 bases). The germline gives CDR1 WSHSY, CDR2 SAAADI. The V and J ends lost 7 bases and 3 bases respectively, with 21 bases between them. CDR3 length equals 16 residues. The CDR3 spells CASKSGARLVHTEAFF. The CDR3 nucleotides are TGCGCCAGCAAATCAGGGGCAAGACTCGTCCACACTGAAGCTTTCTTT.

The CDR3 sequence is CASSLRGGNTEAFF. CDR3 bases: TGTGCCAGCAGCTTGCGAGGGGGCAACACTGAAGCTTTCTTT. This rearrangement joins TRBV5-6 to TRBJ1-1; 7 nucleotides line up with TRBD1. This CDR3 is built from 14 residues. Losses at the gene ends were 1 base for V and 2 bases for J; bases not matched to a gene: 2. The V gene's germline CDR1 is SGHDT and CDR2 YYEEEE. The complete variable domain, with remaining parts taken from reference TRBV5-6 and TRBJ1-1, reads DAGVTQSPTHLIKTRGQQVTLRCSPKSGHDTVSWYQQALGQGPQFIFQYYEEEERQRGNFPDRFSGHQFPNYSSELNVNALLLGDSALYLCASSLRGGNTEAFFGQGTRLTVV.